These T cell receptor beta chains were read from a single sample in a study of OX40 agonist ivuxolimab in advanced cancers. The table came from immunoSEQ multiplex PCR; TCRdb's copy has only in-frame clones and leaves some out. The table has around 54,000 clones, approximately 94% seen once. The source material was CD4+ or CD8+ T cells sorted from blood, sampled in a trial of the OX40 agonist ivuxolimab. These receptors came from an adult with an advanced solid tumor such as melanoma, head and neck, liver or kidney cancer. The conserved cysteine and the conserved F or W are not part of the CDR3 here. Clone size is shown for a subset of rows, as once, few, many or a class of expanded clone.

TRBV27,once,ASSPRLAAAYEQY
TRBV13,-,ASSLGGGANVLT
TRBV9,-,ASSPPDRAAF
TRBV27,-,ASSFSGRTRGDIQY
TRBV15,-,ATSRDRGDQETQY
TRBV27,-,ASSSRRTGGYEQY
TRBV29-1,-,SVYLAGDPDTQY
TRBV10-3,-,AISESIHPNTEAF
TRBV2,-,ASSSGSTDTQY
TRBV28,-,ASSFPGRGEQY
TRBV25-1,-,ASSEVERGYNEQF
TRBV28,-,ASSSPLTTVDYNEQF
TRBV5-6,once,ASSLTAYEQY
TRBV7-8,-,ASMEGLAGFYEQY
TRBV4-1,-,ASSQGSQGYTILQETQY
TRBV7-3,once,ASSFFLWGGT
TRBV7-9,-,ASSFAEAF
TRBV7-9,-,ASSQDWLYEQY
TRBV13,-,ASSDRESSYEQY
TRBV7-9,once,ASSSATELGYGYT
TRBV7-6,once,ASSLGRPPGDTQY
TRBV10-3,-,AISESRLSDTY
TRBV29-1,-,SVELRDINTGELF
TRBV4-2,once,ASSQGPGGGWTSGDNEQF